Each of the 7 T cell receptor beta chains below was sequenced from the same sample in a study of cytomegalovirus exposure and HLA in healthy donors. PCR was performed using 60 Vbeta and 13 Jbeta primers. The protocol was immunoSEQ multiplex PCR, while the TCRdb copy is restricted to in-frame clones and leaves out a portion. The table shows around 180,000 clones, with around 80% occurring only once. The specimen was PBMCs. The origin of the receptors is a man aged 18-30 years in good health and CMV-seronegative.

The J gene is TRBJ2-7, the V gene TRBV7-9; unclear D gene. With 5 bases removed from V and 2 bases from J, the gap between germline ends came to 7 bases. CDR1 SEHNR and CDR2 FQNEAQ come from the germline V gene (reference sequence). This CDR3 is 12 amino acids long. As DNA, the CDR3 is TGTGCCAGCAGCGCTAGGACCTACGAGCAGTACTTC. Encoded protein: CASSARTYEQYF.

The gene calls are TRBV28 and TRBJ2-1; TRBD2 aligns across 7 bases. V lost 3 bases and J lost 6; bases outside the gene matches: 2. The CDR3 extends over 13 amino acids. The V gene's germline CDR1 is MDHEN and CDR2 SYDVKM. The CDR3 reads CASSLSGGNEQFF. The CDR3 bases are TGTGCCAGCAGTTTGTCGGGGGGCAATGAGCAGTTCTTC.

This chain joins TRBV28 and TRBJ1-5; D not certain. From germline, CDR1 is MDHEN and CDR2 SYDVKM. CDR3 length: 12 amino acids. The V gene lost 8 bases and the J gene lost 3 bases, with 8 bases spanning the gap. This CDR3 is CASESANQPQHF. Written as DNA, the CDR3 is TGTGCCAGCGAGAGTGCCAATCAGCCCCAGCATTTT.

The chain couples TRBV7-2 to TRBJ1-1, with D tentatively TRBD1 (6 bases). The length of the CDR3 is 15 residues. Looked up from germline, CDR1 is SGHTA and CDR2 is FQGNSA. V gave up 3 bases and J gave up 0 bases, with 11 bases separating them. The CDR3 sequence: CASSLGSGVNTEAFF. The CDR3 region has the DNA TGTGCCAGCAGCTTGGGGTCAGGGGTGAACACTGAAGCTTTCTTT.

CDR3 loop: CASKRVGGEQFF. The CDR3 region has the DNA TGTGCCAGCAAAAGAGTGGGAGGTGAGCAGTTCTTC. The V call is TRBV2, the J call TRBJ2-1; D may be TRBD2 (6 bases). V was cut by 7 bases and J by 9 bases, with 13 bases left in between. Germline CDR1 is SNHLY and CDR2 is FYNNEI. There are 12 residues in the CDR3. Variable domain in full (rest from reference TRBV2 and TRBJ2-1): EPEVTQTPSHQVTQMGQEVILRCVPISNHLYFYWYRQILGQKVEFLVSFYNNEISEKSEIFDDQFSVERPDGSNFTLKIRSTKLEDSAMYFCASKRVGGEQFFGPGTRLTVL.

The chain joins TRBV7-9 to TRBJ1-5; a possible D gene is TRBD1 (5 bases). Trimming pared 5 bases from V and 6 bases from J, leaving 8 bases between. The CDR3 is 12 residues long. CDR1 and CDR2 (germline): SEHNR, FQNEAQ (reference sequence). The CDR3 nucleotides read TGTGCCAGCAGCCCGGGGGGTCAGCCCCAGCATTTT. Amino acids: CASSPGGQPQHF.

CDR3 DNA: TGTGCCAGCAGTGAAACGGTTGGGGCGCGCTCTGGGGCCAACGTCCTGACTTTC. As protein: CASSETVGARSGANVLTF. The chain links TRBV2 to TRBJ2-6, with D tentatively TRBD1 (5 bases). The CDR3 is made up of 18 amino acids. V was shortened by 2 bases and J by 0 bases, with 14 bases between the two germline ends. The germline V gene encodes CDR1 SNHLY and CDR2 FYNNEI. Full variable domain (rest looked up from reference TRBV2 and TRBJ2-6): EPEVTQTPSHQVTQMGQEVILRCVPISNHLYFYWYRQILGQKVEFLVSFYNNEISEKSEIFDDQFSVERPDGSNFTLKIRSTKLEDSAMYFCASSETVGARSGANVLTFGAGSRLTVL.